This is a list of T cell receptor beta chains from one sample in a study of blood T cell repertoires in COVID-19. Sequenced by immunoSEQ multiplex PCR; TCRdb stores in-frame clones only, minus some. The table includes tens of thousands of clones, approximately 85% detected once. The sample comprised peripheral blood. The receptors were sampled from a human donor in a cohort sampled during active COVID-19. Each CDR3 is given with its conserved first and last residue. The D gene is left open where the match is weak. Only part of the rows carry a size: once, few, many, or a class if the clone is expanded.

cdr3_nt cdr3_aa clone_size d_call j_call v_call
TGCGCCAGCAGCTTGGAACCGGGAGTCTATAATTCACCCCTCCACTTT CASSLEPGVYNSPLHF . . TRBJ1-6 TRBV5-1
TGTGCCAGTAGTATGACAGGGAACACTGAAGCTTTCTTT CASSMTGNTEAFF . . TRBJ1-1 TRBV19
TGTGCCAGCTCGTTACAGTCTGCAACTAATGAAAAACTGTTTTTT CASSLQSATNEKLFF . . TRBJ1-4 TRBV18
TGTGCCACCAGCAGAGCAGGGTATCAGCCCCAGCATTTT CATSRAGYQPQHF . . TRBJ1-5 TRBV15
TGTGCCAGTACCGGGACCTACAATGAGCAGTTCTTC CASTGTYNEQFF . . TRBJ2-1 TRBV28
TGTGCCAGCAGCCAAGAGGTGGGCCGAAATGAGCAGTTCTTC CASSQEVGRNEQFF . . TRBJ2-1 TRBV3-1/TRBV3-2
TGTGCCAGCACCCAACTCGGAGGGGATCAGCCCCAGCATTTT CASTQLGGDQPQHF few . TRBJ1-5 TRBV27
TGTGCCAGCAGCGTAGAGAGGACAGTTGGGAACACTGAAGCTTTCTTT CASSVERTVGNTEAFF . . TRBJ1-1 TRBV9
TGTGCCAGCAGCTTTGGTCCGGGGGGAGAGACCCAGTACTTC CASSFGPGGETQYF . TRBD2 TRBJ2-5 TRBV7-2
TGTGCCAGCAGCCAAGGCTCTAGCCTTTTGACAGATACGCAGTATTTT CASSQGSSLLTDTQYF few . TRBJ2-3 TRBV4-2
TGTGCCAGCAGTTTTGCAGGGCTGAATTCACCCCTCCACTTT CASSFAGLNSPLHF few . TRBJ1-6 TRBV28
TGTGCCAGCAGCGTAGGACAGGGAGGTTCGGGTGAAAAACTGTTTTTT CASSVGQGGSGEKLFF . TRBD1 TRBJ1-4 TRBV5-5
TGTGCCAGCAGTTCTCTCAGGGTATACCAGCCCCAGCATTTT CASSSLRVYQPQHF . . TRBJ1-5 TRBV28
TGCGCCAGCAGCCAAGATTACGGGTCTGGCTACACCTTC CASSQDYGSGYTF . . TRBJ1-2 TRBV4-3
TGTGCCAGCAGCCCTGCCGGACTAGCGGGGGGAGAGGCCAAAAACATTCAGTACTTC CASSPAGLAGGEAKNIQYF few TRBD2 TRBJ2-4 TRBV7-8
TGTGCCAGCAGTCGCCGAGGAGGGGAGACCTACAATGAGCAGTTCTTC CASSRRGGETYNEQFF once . TRBJ2-1 TRBV5-4
TGTGCCAGCAGCTGGGGGACAGGCTCCTACGAGCAGTACTTC CASSWGTGSYEQYF . TRBD1 TRBJ2-7 TRBV5-6
TGTGCCAGTAGTATCGCATTCCGGACAGGGGGCTACACCGGGGAGCTGTTTTTT CASSIAFRTGGYTGELFF . TRBD1 TRBJ2-2 TRBV19
TGTGCCAGCATCGGCGGGGGGGCAGCAGATACGCAGTATTTT CASIGGGAADTQYF . TRBD2 TRBJ2-3 TRBV7-9
TGCAGTGCTAGTACCAGGGGGCGCAGGCAGCCCCAGCATTTT CSASTRGRRQPQHF . TRBD1 TRBJ1-5 TRBV20-1
TGTGCCAGCAGGGTAGACAGGGGCAATCAGCCCCAGCATTTT CASRVDRGNQPQHF . TRBD1 TRBJ1-5 TRBV2
TGTGCCAGCAGCCAAGACCGGGGGGTTGACACCGGGGAGCTGTTTTTT CASSQDRGVDTGELFF . TRBD2 TRBJ2-2 TRBV3-1/TRBV3-2
TGTGCCAGCAGCTTGGGGACAGCTAACTATGGCTACACCTTC CASSLGTANYGYTF . . TRBJ1-2 TRBV5-4
TGCGCCAGCAGCCCCCGGGGAGCGGGGGCTACCTACGAGCAGTACTTC CASSPRGAGATYEQYF . TRBD2 TRBJ2-7 TRBV5-1
TGTGCCAGCACAGGGGACGGGCTGAGGGAAAAACTGTTTTTT CASTGDGLREKLFF . . TRBJ1-4 TRBV2
TGTGCCAGCAGTTTCGGACAGGGGAAAAGGTATGGCTACACCTTC CASSFGQGKRYGYTF . TRBD1 TRBJ1-2 TRBV28
TGTGCCAGCAGTTACATGGAGGGGAACACTGAAGCTTTCTTT CASSYMEGNTEAFF few . TRBJ1-1 TRBV6-6
TGTGCCAGCAGCTTGGCTCGACGGGTTAGCAATCAGCCCCAGCATTTT CASSLARRVSNQPQHF . . TRBJ1-5 TRBV5-6
TGTGCCAGCAGCTTGGGACTATCCATCTACAATGAGCAGTTCTTC CASSLGLSIYNEQFF . TRBD2 TRBJ2-1 TRBV7-9
TGTGCCAGCAGCCAGGGGGGTTATAGCAATCAGCCCCAGCATTTT CASSQGGYSNQPQHF . . TRBJ1-5 TRBV3-1/TRBV3-2
TGTGCCACCAGCGTTCCCAGGACAGGGGGTGACGAGCAGTACTTC CATSVPRTGGDEQYF . TRBD1 TRBJ2-7 TRBV24-1
TGTGCCAGCAGCCTAAACCCGGGACTACAAGCTTTCTTT CASSLNPGLQAFF . . TRBJ1-1 TRBV14
TGTGCCATCAGTCTAAACCAGGGGGATGGAAACACCATATATTTT CAISLNQGDGNTIYF once TRBD1 TRBJ1-3 TRBV10-3
TGTGCCAGCAGCCTACCACAGGGAAATGGCTACACCTTC CASSLPQGNGYTF . . TRBJ1-2 TRBV3-1/TRBV3-2
TGTGCCAGCAGCCAAGAGTCGACTAGCGGTGTCACAGATACGCAGTATTTT CASSQESTSGVTDTQYF once TRBD2 TRBJ2-3 TRBV3-1/TRBV3-2
TGTGCCAGCAGTTTGGGGGGGCGCCGCGAAGCTTTCTTT CASSLGGRREAFF . . TRBJ1-1 TRBV28
TGTGCTAGTGGTTCAAACAGGGGTAATGAGCAGTTCTTC CASGSNRGNEQFF medium-sized TRBD1 TRBJ2-1 TRBV12-5
TGTGCCAGCAGCCAAGTACGCGGCAGGGGGTTAGATACGCAGTATTTT CASSQVRGRGLDTQYF . TRBD1 TRBJ2-3 TRBV3-1/TRBV3-2
TGTGCCAGCAGCCAAGAGGGCGGGGGGCGCACAGATACGCAGTATTTT CASSQEGGGRTDTQYF once TRBD2 TRBJ2-3 TRBV3-1/TRBV3-2
TGTGCCAGCAGCACCCGGACTAGCGGGGGGGCAGAGCAGTTCTTC CASSTRTSGGAEQFF . TRBD2 TRBJ2-1 TRBV7-2
TGTGCCAGCAGCTTGGATAAAGGCAGGGGGCGGGGAGGCTACACCTTC CASSLDKGRGRGGYTF few TRBD1 TRBJ1-2 TRBV5-4
TGCAGCGTTGAAGGGGGGTCCGAACAGCGGGTGTGGGATACGCAGTATTTT CSVEGGSEQRVWDTQYF medium-sized . TRBJ2-3 TRBV29-1
TGCGCCAGCAGCCGGGGGGATGCCGCAACTAATGAAAAACTGTTTTTT CASSRGDAATNEKLFF . . TRBJ1-4 TRBV5-1
TGTGCCACCAGTGTCATCCCGGACAGGGGCAAGAGGACCCAGTACTTC CATSVIPDRGKRTQYF . TRBD1 TRBJ2-5 TRBV24-1
TGTGCCTGGAGTGCGGGATATGCTGGGGCCAACGTCCTGACTTTC CAWSAGYAGANVLTF few . TRBJ2-6 TRBV30
TGTGCCAGCAGCCGACAGGGGGGGGGCTACACCTTC CASSRQGGGYTF . TRBD1 TRBJ1-2 TRBV3-1/TRBV3-2
TGTGCCAGCAGGAGGACTAGCGGGGGGCATACAGATACGCAGTATTTT CASRRTSGGHTDTQYF . TRBD2 TRBJ2-3 TRBV2
TGTGCCAGTAGTACAACAGGGGCGAACACTGAAGCTTTCTTT CASSTTGANTEAFF . TRBD1 TRBJ1-1 TRBV19
TGTGCCAGCAGCAGTTACAGGACCTCGACAACTAATGAAAAACTGTTTTTT CASSSYRTSTTNEKLFF medium-sized . TRBJ1-4 TRBV5-6
TGTGCCAGCAGTACAGCAGCAGCCGATTCACCCCTCCACTTT CASSTAAADSPLHF . . TRBJ1-6 TRBV28
TGTGCCAGCAGCCAAGGATACGGGACCGGGGAGCTGTTTTTT CASSQGYGTGELFF . . TRBJ2-2 TRBV3-1/TRBV3-2